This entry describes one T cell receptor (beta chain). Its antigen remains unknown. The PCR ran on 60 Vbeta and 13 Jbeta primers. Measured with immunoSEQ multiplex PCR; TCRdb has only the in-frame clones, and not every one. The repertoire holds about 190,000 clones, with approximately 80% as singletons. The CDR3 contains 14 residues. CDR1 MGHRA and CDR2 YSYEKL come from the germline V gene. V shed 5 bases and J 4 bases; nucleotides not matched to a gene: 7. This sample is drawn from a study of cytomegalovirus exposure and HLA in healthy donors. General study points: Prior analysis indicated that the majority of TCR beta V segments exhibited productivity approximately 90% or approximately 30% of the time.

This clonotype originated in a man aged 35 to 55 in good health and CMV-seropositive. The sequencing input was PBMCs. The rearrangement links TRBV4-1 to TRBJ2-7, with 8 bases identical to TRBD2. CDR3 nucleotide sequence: TGCGCCAGCAGCAGTGAGACGGGAGGGTACGAGCAGTACTTC. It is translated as CASSSETGGYEQYF.